This T cell receptor beta chain is from a study of T cell clones after liver transplantation (dated by TCRdb to the late 2010s). With regard to the full study: ITN030ST, the source of the samples, was a randomized trial that attempted immunosuppression withdrawal within 2 years of liver transplantation. After a pre-transplant mixed lymphocyte reaction, TCRbeta sequencing was used to pinpoint donor-reactive T cell clones, which were subsequently tracked in post-transplant blood. Third party-reactive TCRbeta sequences were also identified from pre-transplant MLRs to serve as an antigen-independent comparator for donor-reactive sequences. Three of the eight recipients were HCV-positive; the others were transplanted for non-autoimmune, non-viral indications. Until randomization at 12-24 months post-transplant, subjects were given standard immunosuppression, with no induction therapy. Tolerance was defined as complete withdrawal of immunosuppression for at least one year without a rise in liver enzymes beyond twice the upper limit of normal. Blood samples were collected pre-transplant, pre-randomization before withdrawal, and post-randomization after either full withdrawal or failed withdrawal. The study cohort included 8 liver transplant recipients, of whom 3 were classified as tolerant and 5 as non-tolerant.

Overall study results and their limits: Because no allograft tissue specimens were available, donor-reactive T cells may have migrated into the graft instead of being deleted. Low numbers of available donor cells limited the measurable donor-reactive repertoire in two subjects. The conclusions were preliminary, being limited by small, heterogeneous patient numbers and by non-standardized post-transplant time points. In most of the 8 subjects, circulating donor-reactive CD4 TCRbeta sequences decreased significantly after transplant, regardless of tolerance or HCV status. Donor-reactive sequences declined more than third party-reactive ones, suggesting partial antigen-specific deletion unrelated to withdrawal success. After accounting for repertoire turnover, donor-reactive detection was significantly reduced in 7 of 8 subjects for CD4 and 8 of 8 for CD8.

Concerning this clone itself: The antigen this receptor binds is unknown. Base qualities are not at hand, and no much larger clone is one base apart.

Thawed unstimulated PBMCs were stained for CD3, CD4 and CD8 and FACS-sorted into CD3+CD4+ and CD3+CD8+ populations. All 8 studied subjects were randomized to withdrawal of immunosuppression. The Qiagen DNeasy Blood and Tissue Kit was used for genomic DNA isolation. Using immunoSEQ, frozen genomic DNA was subjected to high-throughput TCRbeta CDR3 sequencing, a process that included PCR amplification, mapping, bias correction and internal controls. In the source study's methods: Productive rearrangements were kept, and unique TCRbeta sequences were defined by CDR3 nucleotide sequence plus V and J gene. A sequence counted as donor-reactive only if the sequence showed at least 5-fold expansion in CFSE-low cells compared with unstimulated pre-transplant cells and had a frequency of at least 0.01%. To ensure at least 90% detection power, minimum frequency thresholds were set for each subject based on that subject's lowest-template unstimulated sample. Repertoire turnover was measured by Jensen-Shannon divergence between the top 1000 TCRbeta sequences post- and pre-transplant. Changes in detection of donor-reactive sequences were tested with two-sided Fisher's exact tests. The immuneACCESS repertoire file appears here via TCRdb, limited to in-frame rearrangements. These files lack a portion of the clones; in checked studies, under half of the deficit traces to unresolved V genes, and the cause of the others is not known. V and J calls plus clone size are reproduced from that table; the DNA served to infer D and trimming. The sample table contains about 75,000 clones; only one count was recorded for around four fifths of them. 2.1% of the sample comes from the top ten.

In the germline V gene (reference sequence), CDR1 corresponds to SGHNT and CDR2 to YYREEE. The germline V end is reduced by 2 bases and the J end by 5 bases; junction bases left unmatched: 13. The CDR3 holds 18 amino acids from the cysteine to the phenylalanine. Only the CDR3 part of the read is kept: 54 bases, read in frame from the first base. This specimen consisted of CD4+ T cells from blood, obtained about 50 months after liver transplant. The sequence derives from a human patient who received a liver transplant. Following a transplant, some T lymphocytes may have been derived from the graft donor. The V gene is TRBV5-4 and the J gene is TRBJ2-3, and 11 junction bases match TRBD2. The CDR3 region reads CASSFPGTSGPRGDTQYF. Read as DNA, the sequence is TGTGCCAGCAGCTTTCCCGGGACTAGCGGCCCCCGGGGAGATACGCAGTATTTT.